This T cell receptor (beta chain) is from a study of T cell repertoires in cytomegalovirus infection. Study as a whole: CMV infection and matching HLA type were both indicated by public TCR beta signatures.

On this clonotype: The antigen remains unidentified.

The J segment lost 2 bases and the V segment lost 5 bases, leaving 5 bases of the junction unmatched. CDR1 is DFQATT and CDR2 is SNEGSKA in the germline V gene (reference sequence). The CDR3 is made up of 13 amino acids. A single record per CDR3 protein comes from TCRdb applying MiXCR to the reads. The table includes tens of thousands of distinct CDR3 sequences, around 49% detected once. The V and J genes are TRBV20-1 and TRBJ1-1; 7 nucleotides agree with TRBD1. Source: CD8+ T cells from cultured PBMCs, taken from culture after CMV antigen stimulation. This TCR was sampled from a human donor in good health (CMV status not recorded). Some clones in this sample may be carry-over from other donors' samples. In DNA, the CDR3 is TGCAGTGCTGCGACAGGGTTAAACACTGAAGCTTTCTTT. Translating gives CSAATGLNTEAFF.